The rows below give T cell receptor beta chains drawn from one sample of a study of blood T cell repertoires in COVID-19. Sequenced by immunoSEQ multiplex PCR; TCRdb stores in-frame clones only, minus some. The sample has fewer than 250,000 clones, roughly 85% seen once; the top ten hold around 0.98%. What was sequenced was peripheral blood. These receptors all stem from a man aged 40-49 years with acute or convalescent COVID-19. Both conserved end residues are part of each CDR3. D genes are given only for firm matches. For some rows the clone size is stated as once, few or many, or as a class when expanded; others skip it.

D: TRBD1
V: TRBV5-1
size: NA
J: TRBJ1-3
DNA: TGCGCCAGCAGCTTGGACAGGGGCTCTGGAAACACCATATATTTT
CDR3: CASSLDRGSGNTIYF

D: TRBD2
V: TRBV7-6
size: once
J: TRBJ2-1
DNA: TGTGCCAGCAGCTTCGGACTAGCGGGCCTTGAAATCTCCTACAATGAGCAGTTCTTC
CDR3: CASSFGLAGLEISYNEQFF

D: TRBD2
V: TRBV5-1
size: NA
J: TRBJ2-2
DNA: TGCGCCAGCAGCTTGATGAGCGGGGCGAACACCGGGGAGCTGTTTTTT
CDR3: CASSLMSGANTGELFF

D: TRBD1
V: TRBV6-2/TRBV6-3
size: NA
J: TRBJ2-7
DNA: TGTGCCAGCAGTTACTCCGGGACAGGGCTCTACGAGCAGTACTTC
CDR3: CASSYSGTGLYEQYF

D: NA
V: TRBV27
size: NA
J: TRBJ1-6
DNA: TGTGCCAGCAGTTTATCATGGGGGGGTAATTCACCCCTCCACTTT
CDR3: CASSLSWGGNSPLHF

D: TRBD2
V: TRBV28
size: NA
J: TRBJ2-1
DNA: TGTGCCAGCAGTTACCTCGGAGGGAGGGACGAGCAGTTCTTC
CDR3: CASSYLGGRDEQFF

D: TRBD1
V: TRBV30
size: NA
J: TRBJ1-2
DNA: TGTGCCTGGAGCAAGGGACAGGGTGGATATGGCTACACCTTC
CDR3: CAWSKGQGGYGYTF

D: TRBD2
V: TRBV5-6
size: NA
J: TRBJ2-1
DNA: TGTGCCAGCAAGGAGGGCGGGGGGGCATACCATGAGCAGTTCTTC
CDR3: CASKEGGGAYHEQFF

D: NA
V: TRBV25-1
size: NA
J: TRBJ1-6
DNA: TGTGCCAGCAGTGAAGCACCGCCGGGGGGATATTCACCCCTCCACTTT
CDR3: CASSEAPPGGYSPLHF

D: NA
V: TRBV3-1/TRBV3-2
size: NA
J: TRBJ2-7
DNA: TGTGCCAGCAGCCAAGGGTCCCTAGAGGGCGAGCAGTACTTC
CDR3: CASSQGSLEGEQYF

D: TRBD1
V: TRBV29-1
size: NA
J: TRBJ1-2
DNA: TGCAGCGTTTCGACCGGGACAGGCGGGAGCTACACCTTC
CDR3: CSVSTGTGGSYTF

D: NA
V: TRBV5-6
size: NA
J: TRBJ1-5
DNA: TGTGCCAGCAGCGCCCCCGGGGGCAATCAGCCCCAGCATTTT
CDR3: CASSAPGGNQPQHF

D: NA
V: TRBV7-2
size: NA
J: TRBJ2-5
DNA: TGTGCCAGCAGCCCGGGAGCGGTAGAGACCCAGTACTTC
CDR3: CASSPGAVETQYF

D: TRBD1
V: TRBV11-2
size: NA
J: TRBJ1-1
DNA: TGTGCCAGCAGCTTAAACAGGGGATCCACTGAAGCTTTCTTT
CDR3: CASSLNRGSTEAFF

D: NA
V: TRBV4-1
size: NA
J: TRBJ2-7
DNA: TGCGCCAGCAGCCACGACAGATACTACGAGCAGTACTTC
CDR3: CASSHDRYYEQYF

D: TRBD2
V: TRBV5-4
size: NA
J: TRBJ2-1
DNA: TGTGCCAGCAGCCTTGGTGCTAGCGGGGGGGCGCTATCAAATGAGCAGTTCTTC
CDR3: CASSLGASGGALSNEQFF

D: NA
V: TRBV5-1
size: NA
J: TRBJ1-2
DNA: TGCGCCAGCAGCTTTAATACAGGAGCTAACTATGGCTACACCTTC
CDR3: CASSFNTGANYGYTF